The rows below give T cell receptor beta chains drawn from one sample of a study of cytomegalovirus exposure and HLA in healthy donors. Sequencing was performed with immunoSEQ multiplex PCR; in TCRdb, only in-frame clones are kept and a portion is missing. The top ten hold 4.1% of the sample, which has 100,000 or so clones, 75% to 85% seen once. The sample was PBMCs. These receptor sequences come from a female donor in good health and CMV-seropositive. CDR3s include the opening cysteine and the closing phenylalanine or tryptophan. Fields, in order: clone size, J gene, D gene, V gene, CDR3 DNA, CDR3 protein. A D gene is named only where the DNA matches it firmly. Not every row has a clone size; where given, it reads once, few, many or a size class.

>-|TRBJ2-1|TRBD2|TRBV13
TGTGCCAGCAGCTTAGTTCCTAGCGGGGTCAATGAGCAGTTCTTC
CASSLVPSGVNEQFF
>few|TRBJ1-2|TRBD1|TRBV6-6
TGTGCCAGCAGTTCCCAGGGGGCGCAGTATGGCTACACCTTC
CASSSQGAQYGYTF
>-|TRBJ2-5|TRBD2|TRBV4-3
TGCGCCAGCAGCCAGGCGGGACTAGAGGGGACCCAGTACTTC
CASSQAGLEGTQYF
>-|TRBJ2-1|TRBD2|TRBV9
TGTGCCAGCAGCGTAGAACGACTAGCGGGGGCCTACAATGAGCAGTTCTTC
CASSVERLAGAYNEQFF
>-|TRBJ2-2|-|TRBV27
TGTGCCAGCAGCCGCAGTGGCGGGGAGCTGTTTTTT
CASSRSGGELFF
>-|TRBJ2-1|-|TRBV5-1
TGCGCCAGCAGCTTGAGGAGCTCCTACAATGAGCAGTTCTTC
CASSLRSSYNEQFF
>-|TRBJ1-2|-|TRBV4-2
TGTGCCAGCAGCCCCAGGGGAGCTAACTATGGCTACACCTTC
CASSPRGANYGYTF
>-|TRBJ1-5|-|TRBV19
TGTGCCAGTAGTACAACTTGGAGCAATCAGCCCCAGCATTTT
CASSTTWSNQPQHF
>-|TRBJ2-4|-|TRBV19
TGTGCCAGTAGTATGGAGGGTCCCATGTTGATGGGCAACATTCAGTACTTC
CASSMEGPMLMGNIQYF
>few|TRBJ1-6|-|TRBV6-5
TGTGCCAGCAGTTACTGGTCAGGGGAGAATTCACCCCTCCACTTT
CASSYWSGENSPLHF
>-|TRBJ1-6|-|TRBV21-1
TGTGCCAGCAGCACCCCCCGGACAGGGAAGAGCTCCTATAATTCACCCCTCCACTTT
CASSTPRTGKSSYNSPLHF
>-|TRBJ1-1|-|TRBV30
TGTGCCTGGGTGCAGGGTACTGAAGCTTTCTTT
CAWVQGTEAFF
>-|TRBJ2-3|-|TRBV6-5
TGTGCCAGCAGTTACCGGGACTTCACAGATACGCAGTATTTT
CASSYRDFTDTQYF
>once|TRBJ2-3|-|TRBV7-2
TGTGCCAGCAGCAGTGAGCGAGGTACGCAGTATTTT
CASSSERGTQYF
>-|TRBJ2-5|-|TRBV7-2
TGTGCCAGCAGCTCCCCCCGGTACCAAGAGACCCAGTACTTC
CASSSPRYQETQYF
>-|TRBJ2-7|TRBD2|TRBV5-1
TGCGCCAGCAGCTCCGGACTAGCGGGAGCCGAGCAGTACTTC
CASSSGLAGAEQYF
>-|TRBJ1-1|-|TRBV10-2
TGCGCCAGCAGGGAGGGGGGCTATATGAACACTGAAGCTTTCTTT
CASREGGYMNTEAFF
>-|TRBJ2-1|TRBD2|TRBV5-8
TGTGCCAGCAGCCCGAAAGGGGGGACTAGCGGAGGCAATGAGCAGTTCTTC
CASSPKGGTSGGNEQFF
>-|TRBJ1-4|-|TRBV5-1
TGCGCCAGCAGCTTATGGGGGGATGGGGCAACTAATGAAAAACTGTTTTTT
CASSLWGDGATNEKLFF
>-|TRBJ2-6|-|TRBV18
TGTGCCGGGTCGCAGAGCACTGGGGCCAACGGCCTGACTTTC
CAGSQSTGANGLTF
>-|TRBJ2-2|TRBD2|TRBV7-9
TGTGCCAGCAGTCTAGTGGGAGGGCCATCCGGGGAGCTGTTTTTT
CASSLVGGPSGELFF
>-|TRBJ2-5|TRBD2|TRBV19
TGTGCCAGTAGCGCTTTGGGGAGGGGTACTCAAGAGACCCAGTACTTC
CASSALGRGTQETQYF
>-|TRBJ1-6|-|TRBV2
TGTGCCAGCAGTGATCGTAGAACCCTAAATTCACCCCTCCACTTT
CASSDRRTLNSPLHF
>-|TRBJ2-7|-|TRBV6-1
TGTGCCAGCAGTTGGCAGGTAGGCTACGAGCAGTACTTC
CASSWQVGYEQYF
>-|TRBJ1-2|TRBD1|TRBV5-1
TGCGCCAGCAGTTGGACGCGGGACAGGGGGCTAGAAGGCTACACCTTC
CASSWTRDRGLEGYTF
>-|TRBJ1-1|-|TRBV15
TGTGCCACCAGCAAAACACAGAACACTGAAGCTTTCTTT
CATSKTQNTEAFF
>-|TRBJ1-3|-|TRBV16
TGTGCCAGCAGTCGACAGGTCTCTGGAAACACCATATATTTT
CASSRQVSGNTIYF
>few|TRBJ2-7|-|TRBV30
TGTGCCTGGAGGCGACAGAACTACGAGCAGTACTTC
CAWRRQNYEQYF
>-|TRBJ2-1|-|TRBV5-6
TGTGCCAGCAGCTTGGTCGGGGGACGGCAGTTCTTC
CASSLVGGRQFF
>-|TRBJ1-1|-|TRBV18
TGTGCCAGCTCACCGGCTCAGCGGAACACTGAAGCTTTCTTT
CASSPAQRNTEAFF
>-|TRBJ1-1|TRBD1|TRBV5-1
TGCGCCAGCAGCCCGGGGACAGCCAACACTGAAGCTTTCTTT
CASSPGTANTEAFF
>-|TRBJ2-7|TRBD1|TRBV6-1
TGTGCCAGCAGGAGACAGGGTTTCTACGAGCAGTACTTC
CASRRQGFYEQYF
>-|TRBJ2-7|TRBD2|TRBV5-6
TGTGCCAGCACCCGGAACGGGGGGTCATCCTACGAGCAGTACTTC
CASTRNGGSSYEQYF
>once|TRBJ1-2|-|TRBV6-5
TGTGCCAGCATTCTTAGGGGGAACTATGGCTACACCTTC
CASILRGNYGYTF
>-|TRBJ1-4|TRBD1|TRBV15
TGTGCCACCAGCAGAGGTCAGGGGGTAGGGGAAAAACTGTTTTTT
CATSRGQGVGEKLFF
>-|TRBJ1-5|-|TRBV19
TGTGCCAGTAGGAGCCTCGACAGGAGCAATCAGCCCCAGCATTTT
CASRSLDRSNQPQHF
>-|TRBJ2-1|-|TRBV5-1
TGCGCCAGCAGCTTGCCGGGGAATGAGCAGTTCTTC
CASSLPGNEQFF
>-|TRBJ1-4|TRBD1|TRBV5-1
TGCGCCAGCACCGCACAGGGGGCGACTAATGAAAAACTGTTTTTT
CASTAQGATNEKLFF
>once|TRBJ1-1|TRBD1|TRBV5-1
TGCGCCAGCAGCTCGGGACAGGGGCAGGGTGAAGCTTTCTTT
CASSSGQGQGEAFF